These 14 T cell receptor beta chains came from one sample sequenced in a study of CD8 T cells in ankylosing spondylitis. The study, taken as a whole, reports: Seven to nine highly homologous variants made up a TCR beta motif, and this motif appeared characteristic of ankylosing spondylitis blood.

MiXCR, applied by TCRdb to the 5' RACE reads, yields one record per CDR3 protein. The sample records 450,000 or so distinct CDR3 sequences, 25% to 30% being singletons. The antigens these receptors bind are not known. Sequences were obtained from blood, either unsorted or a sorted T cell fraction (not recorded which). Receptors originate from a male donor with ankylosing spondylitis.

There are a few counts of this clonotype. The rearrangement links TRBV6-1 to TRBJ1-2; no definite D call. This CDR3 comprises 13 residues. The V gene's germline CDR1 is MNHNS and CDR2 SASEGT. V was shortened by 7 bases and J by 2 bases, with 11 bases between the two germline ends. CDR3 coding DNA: TGTGCCAGCACCCTGACAAGGAACTATGGCTACACCTTC. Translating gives CASTLTRNYGYTF.

The CDR3 spells CSARGGRNTGELFF. The CDR3, as DNA: TGCAGTGCTAGGGGCGGGAGGAACACCGGGGAGCTGTTTTTT. The chain recombines TRBV20-1 with TRBJ2-2; 7 nucleotides align to TRBD2. Germline assignment: CDR1 DFQATT and CDR2 SNEGSKA (reference sequence). The CDR3 has 14 amino acids. J lost 1 base, V lost 3 bases, and 2 bases had no gene match.

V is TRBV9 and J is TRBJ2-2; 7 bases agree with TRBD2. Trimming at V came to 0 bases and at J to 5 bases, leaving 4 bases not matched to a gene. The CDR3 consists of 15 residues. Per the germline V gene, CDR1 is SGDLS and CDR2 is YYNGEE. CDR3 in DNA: TGTGCCAGCAGCGTAGGACTAGCTAATACCGGGGAGCTGTTTTTT. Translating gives CASSVGLANTGELFF.

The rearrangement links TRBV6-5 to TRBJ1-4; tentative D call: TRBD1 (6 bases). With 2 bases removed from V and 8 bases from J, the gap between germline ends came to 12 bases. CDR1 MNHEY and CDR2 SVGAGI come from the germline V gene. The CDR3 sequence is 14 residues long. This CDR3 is CASSYERDMEKLFF. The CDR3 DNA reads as TGTGCCAGCAGTTACGAGAGGGACATGGAAAAACTGTTTTTT.

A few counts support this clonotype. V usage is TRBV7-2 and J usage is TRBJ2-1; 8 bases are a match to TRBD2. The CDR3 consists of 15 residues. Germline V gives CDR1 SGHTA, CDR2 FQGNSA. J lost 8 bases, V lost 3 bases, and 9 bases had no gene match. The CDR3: CASSFAGGRDHEQFF. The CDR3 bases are TGTGCCAGCAGCTTTGCGGGAGGTCGTGACCATGAGCAGTTCTTC.

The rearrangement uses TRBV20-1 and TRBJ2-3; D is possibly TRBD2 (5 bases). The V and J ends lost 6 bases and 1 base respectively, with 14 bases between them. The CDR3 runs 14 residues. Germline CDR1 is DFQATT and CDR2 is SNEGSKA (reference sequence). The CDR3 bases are TGCAGTGCGCCCGGGGAGTCTGGCACAGATACGCAGTATTTT. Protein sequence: CSAPGESGTDTQYF.

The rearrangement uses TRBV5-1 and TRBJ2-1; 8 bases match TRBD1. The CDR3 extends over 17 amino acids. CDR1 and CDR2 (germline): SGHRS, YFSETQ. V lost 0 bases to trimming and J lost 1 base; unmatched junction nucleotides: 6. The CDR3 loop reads CASSLGRDRTSYNEQFF. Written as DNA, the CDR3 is TGCGCCAGCAGCTTGGGCAGGGACAGGACGTCCTACAATGAGCAGTTCTTC.

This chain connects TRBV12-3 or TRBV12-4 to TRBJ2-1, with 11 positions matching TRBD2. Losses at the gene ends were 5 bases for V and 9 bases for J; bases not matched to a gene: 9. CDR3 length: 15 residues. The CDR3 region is CASSTSGRVFGEQFF. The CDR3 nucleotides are TGTGCCAGCAGTACTAGCGGGAGAGTCTTTGGTGAGCAGTTCTTC.

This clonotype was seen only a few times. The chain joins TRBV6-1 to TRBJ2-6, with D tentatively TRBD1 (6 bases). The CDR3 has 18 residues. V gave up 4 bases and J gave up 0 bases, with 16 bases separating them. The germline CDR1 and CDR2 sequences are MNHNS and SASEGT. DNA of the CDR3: TGTGCCAGCAGTGGGTTCCAGGGGCCCTTCTCTGGGGCCAACGTCCTGACTTTC. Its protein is CASSGFQGPFSGANVLTF.

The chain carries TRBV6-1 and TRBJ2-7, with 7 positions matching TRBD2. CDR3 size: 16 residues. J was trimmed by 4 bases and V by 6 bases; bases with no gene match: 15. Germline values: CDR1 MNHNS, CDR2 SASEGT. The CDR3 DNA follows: TGTGCCAGCAGGGACGCGAAGGGAGGGGTGAAATACGAGCAGTACTTC. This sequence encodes CASRDAKGGVKYEQYF.

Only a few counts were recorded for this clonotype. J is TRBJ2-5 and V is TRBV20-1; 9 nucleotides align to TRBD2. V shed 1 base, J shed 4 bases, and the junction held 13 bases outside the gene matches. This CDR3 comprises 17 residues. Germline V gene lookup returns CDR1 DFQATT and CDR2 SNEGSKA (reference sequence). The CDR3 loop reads CSARGSGSVGAPETQYF. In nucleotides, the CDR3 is TGCAGTGCTAGAGGTAGCGGGAGCGTGGGGGCTCCAGAGACCCAGTACTTC.

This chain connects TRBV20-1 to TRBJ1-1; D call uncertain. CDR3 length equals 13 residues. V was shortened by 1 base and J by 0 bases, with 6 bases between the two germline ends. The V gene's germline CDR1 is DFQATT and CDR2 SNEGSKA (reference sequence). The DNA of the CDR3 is TGCAGTGCTAGAGGGACCTTGAACACTGAAGCTTTCTTT. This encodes CSARGTLNTEAFF.

The CDR3 region has the DNA TGTGCCAGCAGCAGCGGGACAGGGGTCACCGGGGAGCTGTTTTTT. Translating gives CASSSGTGVTGELFF. This rearrangement joins TRBV5-5 to TRBJ2-2; TRBD1 agrees at 10 bases. V shed 4 bases, J shed 4 bases, and the junction held 4 bases outside the gene matches. Germline loops: CDR1 SGHKS, CDR2 YYEKEE (reference sequence). The CDR3 consists of 15 residues.

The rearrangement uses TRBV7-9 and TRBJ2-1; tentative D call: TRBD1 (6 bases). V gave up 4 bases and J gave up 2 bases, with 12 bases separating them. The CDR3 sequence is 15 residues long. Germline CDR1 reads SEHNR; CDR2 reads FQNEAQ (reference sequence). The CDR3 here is CASSSRDKAYNEQFF. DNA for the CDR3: TGTGCCAGCAGCTCCCGGGACAAAGCCTACAATGAGCAGTTCTTC.